Shown below are 12 T cell receptor beta chains from a single sample sequenced in a study of T cell changes during pregnancy in multiple sclerosis. Libraries were prepared by immunoSEQ multiplex PCR; TCRdb keeps only in-frame clonotypes and omits some of them. This sample carries fewer than 20,000 clones, about 90% of them seen once, and the ten largest clones take less than 15%. The sample here was CD8+ T cells from peripheral blood mononuclear cells, taken in the third trimester of pregnancy. The source of these receptors is a female donor in good health, enrolled as a control in a pregnancy study.

The V call is TRBV4-2, the J call TRBJ2-3, with 15 bases that match TRBD2. This CDR3 comprises 18 residues. V lost 3 bases, J lost 3 bases, and 7 bases stayed unmatched. Germline V gives CDR1 LGHNA, CDR2 YNFKEQ. CDR3 sequence reads: CASSQGLAGGSITDTQYF. The CDR3 DNA is TGTGCCAGCAGCCAGGGACTAGCGGGAGGCTCCATTACAGATACGCAGTATTTT.

The rearrangement links TRBV7-9 to TRBJ2-7; tentatively, D is TRBD1 (5 bases). In germline, CDR1 is SEHNR, CDR2 FQNEAQ (reference sequence). The CDR3 is 13 residues long. V was clipped by 2 bases and J by 3 bases, with 8 bases between them. CDR3 coding DNA: TGTGCCAGCAGCTTAAGGGGCAGCTACGAGCAGTACTTC. The encoded protein is CASSLRGSYEQYF.

The gene calls are TRBV27 and TRBJ1-1; 8 bases are a match to TRBD1. CDR3 size: 14 residues. V trimming: 6 bases; J trimming: 4 bases; junction bases outside the gene matches: 7. The V gene's germline CDR1 is MNHEY and CDR2 SMNVEV (reference sequence). The CDR3 DNA is TGTGCCAGCAGGAAACAGGGGGAGGGCACTGAAGCTTTCTTT. This sequence encodes CASRKQGEGTEAFF.

This chain connects TRBV11-2 to TRBJ2-5; D might be TRBD1 (7 bases). The germline gives CDR1 SGHAT, CDR2 FQNNGV. V was trimmed by 5 bases and J by 0 bases, leaving 13 bases between them. The CDR3 totals 15 residues. Written as DNA, the CDR3 is TGTGCCAGCAGCACGGCGGGACAGTACCAAGAGACCCAGTACTTC. Translating it yields CASSTAGQYQETQYF.

The CDR3 nucleotides read TGTGCCAGCAGTTTATCGGGACAGGGCCAAAACATAGAGGGCTACACCTTC. Its protein product is CASSLSGQGQNIEGYTF. This chain connects TRBV27 to TRBJ1-2; 9 nucleotides line up with TRBD1. This CDR3 region has 17 residues. Trimming cost V 0 bases and J 8 bases; bases outside gene matches: 13. The germline CDR1 and CDR2 sequences are MNHEY and SMNVEV (reference sequence).

V gene TRBV7-6 combines with J gene TRBJ1-2, with a weak D call TRBD1 (6 bases). The CDR3 consists of 13 residues. In germline, CDR1 is SGHVS, CDR2 FNYEAQ. Trimming shortened V by 5 bases and J by 4 bases, and 11 bases separated the two germline ends. The CDR3 loop is CASSHGQPYGYTF. CDR3 DNA: TGTGCCAGCAGCCACGGACAGCCCTATGGCTACACCTTC.

This chain links TRBV16 with TRBJ2-2; 9 bases agree with TRBD2. This CDR3 contains 17 residues. Germline values: CDR1 KGHSY, CDR2 FQNENV. Losses at the gene ends were 1 base for V and 3 bases for J; bases not matched to a gene: 6. CDR3 in DNA: TGTGCCAGCAGCCAATACTCTAGACTAGCGGACACCGGGGAGCTGTTTTTT. Its translation is CASSQYSRLADTGELFF.

This chain links TRBV6-4 with TRBJ1-1, with D uncertain. The CDR3 covers 13 residues. Trimming took 3 bases from V and 3 from J, leaving 8 bases between them. The V gene's germline CDR1 is MRHNA and CDR2 SNTAGT. Here the CDR3 reads CASSETDYTEAFF. For the CDR3, the DNA is TGTGCCAGCAGTGAGACTGATTACACTGAAGCTTTCTTT.

The rearrangement uses TRBV27 and TRBJ2-7, with TRBD1 matching over 8 bases. Germline V gives CDR1 MNHEY, CDR2 SMNVEV (reference sequence). The CDR3 extends over 15 amino acids. The V gene end was trimmed by 1 base and the J gene end by 5 bases; junction bases not matched to a gene: 7. The chain's CDR3 is CASSLFRTGIDEQYF. The DNA for the CDR3 is TGTGCCAGCAGTTTATTTAGGACAGGGATAGACGAGCAGTACTTC.

Only a few counts were recorded for this clone. The chain has TRBV28 and TRBJ2-7; the D gene is possibly TRBD1 (5 bases). The CDR3 loop spans 14 amino acids. Germline assignment: CDR1 MDHEN and CDR2 SYDVKM. Trimming removed 6 bases at V and 3 bases at J, with 15 bases between. CDR3 region: CASSRADSHYEQYF. In DNA, the CDR3 is TGTGCCAGCAGCCGTGCCGACAGTCACTACGAGCAGTACTTC.

The CDR3 nucleotides are TGTGCCAGCAGTTTTATTGGACAAAACACTGAAGCTTTCTTT. Protein: CASSFIGQNTEAFF. The chain employs TRBV2 and TRBJ1-1; TRBD1 might be the D (5 bases). With 5 bases removed from V and 2 bases from J, the gap between germline ends came to 12 bases. CDR3 length equals 14 residues. The V gene's germline CDR1 is SNHLY and CDR2 FYNNEI. The variable domain in full, with the rest retrieved from reference TRBV2 and TRBJ1-1, is EPEVTQTPSHQVTQMGQEVILRCVPISNHLYFYWYRQILGQKVEFLVSFYNNEISEKSEIFDDQFSVERPDGSNFTLKIRSTKLEDSAMYFCASSFIGQNTEAFFGQGTRLTVV.

This clone was seen a few times. This sequence joins TRBV6-5 and TRBJ2-3; the match to TRBD1 covers 12 bases. CDR1 and CDR2 from the germline V gene are MNHEY and SVGAGI. The V gene end was trimmed by 6 bases and the J gene end by 2 bases; junction bases not matched to a gene: 3. The CDR3 consists of 15 residues. This CDR3 is CASSGTGGPTDTQYF. The CDR3 DNA follows: TGTGCCAGCAGCGGGACAGGGGGCCCCACAGATACGCAGTATTTT.